This entry lists 31 T cell receptor beta chains sequenced from one sample in a study of long-term antiretroviral therapy in people with HIV. This was the immunoSEQ v3.0 assay at survey level. Using immunoSEQ multiplex PCR, the repertoire was profiled, and TCRdb retains in-frame clones only, with some absent. The table records about 30,000 clones, over 90% of them present only once. The input for sequencing was unsorted PBMCs, taken about 6.5 years after starting antiretroviral therapy. The source is a woman aged 40 to 49 with HIV.

This sequence joins TRBV27 and TRBJ1-4; TRBD1 agrees at 7 bases. CDR1 and CDR2 from the germline V gene are MNHEY and SMNVEV (reference sequence). With V trimmed by 7 bases and J by 4 bases, 12 bases remained unmatched. The CDR3 length is 16 residues. Here the CDR3 DNA reads TGTGCCAGCACCGAAAAAGGGGGCTCGGGTAATGAAAAACTGTTTTTT. It translates to CASTEKGGSGNEKLFF.

This clone showed up just once. The genes are TRBV4-2 and TRBJ1-4, with 7 bases identical to TRBD1. With 1 base clipped from V and 1 base from J, the junction kept 6 bases outside the gene matches. From germline, CDR1 is LGHNA and CDR2 YNFKEQ. CDR3 length: 17 amino acids. Written as DNA, the CDR3 is TGTGCCAGCAGCCAAGTAGCGGGACAGAAAACTAATGAAAAACTGTTTTTT. It translates to CASSQVAGQKTNEKLFF.

This chain uses TRBV6-5 with TRBJ1-5; 9 bases match TRBD1. Trimming took 5 bases from V and 2 from J; bases not matched to a gene: 1. CDR3 length: 14 amino acids. From germline, CDR1 is MNHEY and CDR2 SVGAGI. The CDR3 nucleotides read TGTGCCAGCAGTAGGACAGGGGGCAATCAGCCCCAGCATTTT. This codes for CASSRTGGNQPQHF.

The chain has TRBV9 and TRBJ2-3; 7 bases match TRBD2. CDR1 is SGDLS and CDR2 is YYNGEE in the germline V gene. This CDR3 contains 14 residues. Trimming cost V 4 bases and J 6 bases; bases outside gene matches: 8. DNA for the CDR3: TGTGCCAGCAGCAACCGCGGGGGTGCGGATACGCAGTATTTT. Its translation: CASSNRGGADTQYF.

This rearrangement joins TRBV4-3 to TRBJ2-5, with D perhaps matching TRBD2 (6 bases). The CDR3 extends over 15 amino acids. V lost 0 bases to trimming and J lost 5 bases, with 13 bases between them. The V gene's germline CDR1 is LGHNA and CDR2 YSLEER. CDR3 loop: CASSQDAGPGETQYF. The CDR3 DNA follows: TGCGCCAGCAGCCAAGATGCGGGACCCGGGGAGACCCAGTACTTC.

The J gene is TRBJ1-3, the V gene TRBV4-3; the D is unclear. Trimming stripped 1 base from V and 3 bases from J, with 10 bases between. CDR3 length: 15 amino acids. CDR1 and CDR2 from the germline V gene are LGHNA and YSLEER. CDR3 in amino acids: CASSQVLGYGNTIYF. In nucleotides, the CDR3 is TGCGCCAGCAGCCAAGTGTTGGGCTATGGAAACACCATATATTTT.

The chain links TRBV6-6 to TRBJ1-5; D perhaps matches TRBD1 (6 bases). CDR1 and CDR2 (germline): MNHNY, SVGAGI (reference sequence). The CDR3 contains 14 residues. V was trimmed by 2 bases and J by 5 bases, leaving 10 bases between them. In nucleotides, the CDR3 is TGTGCCAGCAGTTACGGCAGGGGAGATCAGCCCCAGCATTTT. Protein sequence: CASSYGRGDQPQHF.

The genes are TRBV19 and TRBJ2-2; no clear D gene. Germline V gives CDR1 LNHDA, CDR2 SQIVND (reference sequence). With 7 bases removed from V and 0 bases from J, the gap between germline ends came to 15 bases. The length of the CDR3 is 16 residues. The CDR3 coding sequence is TGTGCCAGTACCCCTAGGCCAGATACGAACACCGGGGAGCTGTTTTTT. As protein: CASTPRPDTNTGELFF.

The chain has TRBV30 and TRBJ1-1; D is undetermined. Germline-derived CDR1 and CDR2 are GTSNPN and SVGIG (reference sequence). The CDR3 consists of 14 residues. V lost 1 base to trimming and J lost 0 bases, with 9 bases between them. CDR3 protein: CAWSGASVNTEAFF. The CDR3 bases are TGTGCCTGGAGTGGGGCCTCAGTGAACACTGAAGCTTTCTTT.

CDR3 loop: CASSPVERLAKNIQYF. CDR3 DNA: TGTGCCAGCAGCCCTGTTGAGAGGCTAGCCAAAAACATTCAGTACTTC. The rearrangement links TRBV7-8 to TRBJ2-4, with D unclear. The CDR3 loop spans 16 amino acids. The V and J ends lost 5 bases and 0 bases respectively, with 14 bases between them. From germline, CDR1 is SGHVS and CDR2 FQNEAQ.

The genes are TRBV30 and TRBJ1-1; D call uncertain. CDR3 size: 15 residues. CDR1 is GTSNPN and CDR2 is SVGIG in the germline V gene (reference sequence). The ends were cut back, 4 bases at V and 5 bases at J, with 20 bases in the middle. CDR3 region: CAWIPTEWGETEAFF. The CDR3 DNA is TGTGCCTGGATTCCTACGGAATGGGGTGAGACTGAAGCTTTCTTT.

The rearrangement joins TRBV9 to TRBJ1-2, with 9 bases lining up with TRBD1. The trim removed 2 bases at V and 8 bases at J, leaving 7 bases unmatched. CDR3 length: 14 amino acids. Germline values: CDR1 SGDLS, CDR2 YYNGEE. The CDR3 region has the DNA TGTGCCAGCAGCGTTTACGGGACAGGGAGAGGCTACACCTTC. Its protein product is CASSVYGTGRGYTF.

The chain is built from TRBV18 and TRBJ2-7; TRBD1 matches at 7 bases. The V gene's germline CDR1 is KGHSH and CDR2 LQKENI. V trimming: 3 bases; J trimming: 4 bases; junction bases outside the gene matches: 6. The CDR3 covers 14 residues. CDR3 amino acids: CASSPRQGSYEQYF. The CDR3 coding sequence is TGTGCCAGCTCACCTAGACAGGGTTCGTACGAGCAGTACTTC.

This chain joins TRBV18 and TRBJ1-1; D unclear. CDR1 is KGHSH, CDR2 LQKENI, per germline. The CDR3 has 15 residues. Trimming shortened V by 0 bases and J by 1 base, and 9 bases separated the two germline ends. The CDR3 DNA follows: TGTGCCAGCTCACCACCCTGGGCCGCGAACACTGAAGCTTTCTTT. Residues: CASSPPWAANTEAFF.

This clone was seen just once. The CDR3 nucleotides are TGTGCCATCAGTGAAAGGGAAGGCGAGGGAGCGGGCTACACCTTC. As protein: CAISEREGEGAGYTF. The chain carries TRBV10-3 and TRBJ1-2; D unresolved. V lost 3 bases to trimming and J lost 8 bases, with 19 bases between them. The length of the CDR3 is 15 residues. Looked up from germline, CDR1 is ENHRY and CDR2 is SYGVKD.

This chain joins TRBV2 and TRBJ1-5, with no clear D. This CDR3 has 17 residues. V was clipped by 6 bases and J by 0 bases, with 18 bases between them. Per the germline V gene, CDR1 is SNHLY and CDR2 is FYNNEI. The CDR3 sequence is CASSRTASTYSNQPQHF. CDR3 bases: TGTGCCAGCAGCCGGACTGCCTCGACCTATAGCAATCAGCCCCAGCATTTT.

As DNA, the CDR3 is TGCGCCAGCAGCCGAGGAGGAAGACAGGTTAATTCACCCCTCCACTTT. This encodes CASSRGGRQVNSPLHF. The chain joins TRBV4-1 to TRBJ1-6, with D possibly TRBD1 on 6 matching bases. CDR1 and CDR2 from the germline V gene are MGHRA and YSYEKL. The V gene lost 4 bases and the J gene lost 6 bases, with 16 bases spanning the gap. This CDR3 spans 16 amino acids.

The chain employs TRBV4-1 and TRBJ1-1, with D hard to call. This CDR3 is 13 amino acids long. Per germline, CDR1 MGHRA and CDR2 YSYEKL. V gave up 2 bases and J gave up 8 bases, with 12 bases separating them. CDR3 DNA sequence: TGCGCCAGCAGCCAAAACCTCCTGAGGGAAGCTTTCTTT. It encodes CASSQNLLREAFF.

V and J are TRBV11-3 and TRBJ1-1; 9 nucleotides match TRBD1. In germline, CDR1 is SGHNT, CDR2 YENEEA. The CDR3 is made up of 15 amino acids. With 4 bases clipped from V and 3 bases from J, the junction kept 6 bases outside the gene matches. The CDR3 is CASSWGQGKDTEAFF. As DNA, the CDR3 is TGTGCCAGCAGCTGGGGACAGGGAAAGGACACTGAAGCTTTCTTT.

The V gene is TRBV6-1, the J gene TRBJ1-2, with D perhaps matching TRBD1 (5 bases). Trimming took off 4 bases at V and 6 bases at J, with 18 bases between the two ends. The CDR3 runs to 15 residues. Germline V gene lookup returns CDR1 MNHNS and CDR2 SASEGT. CDR3 sequence reads: CASSAGKGPTNGYTF. The CDR3 nucleotides are TGTGCCAGCAGTGCAGGGAAGGGGCCTACAAATGGCTACACCTTC.

The chain has TRBV7-8 and TRBJ1-3, with 7 bases fitting TRBD1. The CDR3 runs to 15 residues. V lost 5 bases, J lost 7 bases, and 11 bases stayed unmatched. The germline V gene has CDR1 SGHVS and CDR2 FQNEAQ. This CDR3 is CASSRPAGGRNTIYF. CDR3 nucleotides: TGTGCCAGCAGCCGACCGGCAGGGGGAAGGAACACCATATATTTT.

V gene TRBV13 combines with J gene TRBJ1-2; possibly TRBD1 for D (6 bases). Germline V lookup: CDR1 PRHDT, CDR2 FYEKMQ (reference sequence). V was cut by 4 bases and J by 8 bases, with 23 bases left in between. The CDR3 runs to 16 residues. Here the CDR3 reads CASSSSKGHFQRGYTF. The CDR3 coding sequence is TGTGCCAGCAGCTCGAGCAAGGGACACTTCCAACGGGGCTACACCTTC.

The chain combines TRBV7-2 with TRBJ1-4, with 8 bases fitting TRBD1. V lost 3 bases, J lost 2 bases, and 2 bases stayed unmatched. The germline gives CDR1 SGHTA, CDR2 FQGNSA. The CDR3 consists of 15 residues. CDR3 amino acids: CASSLDRVTNEKLFF. CDR3 DNA sequence: TGTGCCAGCAGCTTGGACAGGGTGACTAATGAAAAACTGTTTTTT.

The genes are TRBV6-1 and TRBJ2-5; weak D call: TRBD1 (6 bases). Deletions cut 4 bases from V and 2 bases from J, with 11 bases between. The CDR3 totals 14 residues. In germline, CDR1 is MNHNS, CDR2 SASEGT. The CDR3: CASSGRDTQETQYF. CDR3 DNA: TGTGCCAGCAGTGGTCGGGACACACAAGAGACCCAGTACTTC.

This chain joins TRBV4-1 and TRBJ1-5; 9 nucleotides align to TRBD1. With V trimmed by 3 bases and J by 4 bases, 7 bases remained unmatched. CDR1 is MGHRA, CDR2 YSYEKL, per germline. This CDR3 has 16 amino acids. The CDR3 DNA is TGCGCCAGCAGCCAGGGACAGGGCGCATTTAATCAGCCCCAGCATTTT. Amino acids: CASSQGQGAFNQPQHF.

The chain is built from TRBV9 and TRBJ1-4; D unresolved. Trimming took 4 bases from V and 5 from J, leaving 12 bases between them. From germline, CDR1 is SGDLS and CDR2 YYNGEE. The CDR3 is 14 amino acids. In DNA form, the CDR3 reads TGTGCCAGCAGCTTGGACGGAAGAAATGAAAAACTGTTTTTT. Amino acid sequence: CASSLDGRNEKLFF.

The V call is TRBV6-6, the J call TRBJ1-4; TRBD1 aligns across 8 bases. The V and J ends lost 5 bases and 7 bases, in that order; junction bases with no gene match: 0. The CDR3 is made up of 12 amino acids. CDR1 is MNHNY, CDR2 SVGAGI, per germline (reference sequence). As DNA, the CDR3 is TGTGCCAGCAGTGACAGGGGTGAAAAACTGTTTTTT. Translating gives CASSDRGEKLFF.

This chain links TRBV29-1 with TRBJ1-2; 9 positions agree with TRBD1. The germline gives CDR1 SQVTM, CDR2 ANQGSEA. Unmatched junction bases numbered 10, after V lost 7 bases and J lost 7 bases. The CDR3 loop spans 13 amino acids. CDR3 DNA: TGCAGCGACGGAAGACAGGGGGGTTCTGGCTACACCTTC. Its translation: CSDGRQGGSGYTF.

CDR3 coding DNA: TGTGCCAGCAGCGTAGGGGGGGTACTGAACACCGGGGAGCTGTTTTTT. Translated: CASSVGGVLNTGELFF. V usage is TRBV9 and J usage is TRBJ2-2, with a weak D call TRBD2 (6 bases). Trimming shortened V by 0 bases and J by 1 base, and 10 bases separated the two germline ends. Germline V lookup: CDR1 SGDLS, CDR2 YYNGEE. This CDR3 has 16 residues.

The J gene is TRBJ1-6, the V gene TRBV5-1, with TRBD1 matching 8 bases. V dropped 4 bases and J dropped 6; count of bases not matched to a gene: 12. There are 17 residues in the CDR3. Germline V lookup: CDR1 SGHRS, CDR2 YFSETQ. CDR3 residues: CASSGIPTGQGNSPLHF. Written as DNA, the CDR3 is TGCGCCAGCAGCGGTATCCCGACAGGACAGGGTAATTCACCCCTCCACTTT.

J is TRBJ1-5 and V is TRBV9; D possibly corresponds to TRBD1 (6 bases). Germline loops: CDR1 SGDLS, CDR2 YYNGEE. The V end lost 9 bases, the J end lost 5 bases, and 21 bases lay between the germline ends. CDR3 length: 15 residues. The CDR3 DNA follows: TGTGCCATGACAATGGGACATTATAAAGATCAGCCCCAGCATTTT. Residues: CAMTMGHYKDQPQHF.